Shown below are 10 T cell receptor beta chains from a single sample sequenced in a study of T cell changes during pregnancy in multiple sclerosis. Sequencing used immunoSEQ multiplex PCR; TCRdb keeps in-frame clones, though not all of them. This sample has 50,000 to 70,000 clones, with around 90% found just once. The sample was peripheral blood, taken in the second trimester of pregnancy. All receptors come from a female donor with multiple sclerosis, enrolled in a pregnancy study.

This sequence joins TRBV6-4 and TRBJ1-1; the match to TRBD1 covers 9 bases. V was clipped by 6 bases and J by 5 bases; unmatched bases: 13. The length of the CDR3 is 16 residues. Germline CDR1 is MRHNA and CDR2 is SNTAGT. In DNA, the CDR3 is TGTGCCAGCAGCACACCCCCGGGACAGGGTGGGACTGAAGCTTTCTTT. Amino acid sequence: CASSTPPGQGGTEAFF.

The CDR3: CASSYSIGEYGTEAFF. CDR3 bases: TGTGCCAGCAGTTACTCGATTGGGGAGTATGGCACTGAAGCTTTCTTT. The gene calls are TRBV6-5 and TRBJ1-1; D remains unclear. Germline-derived CDR1 and CDR2 are MNHEY and SVGAGI. Trimming took 0 bases from V and 4 from J, leaving 15 bases between them. This CDR3 has 16 amino acids.

The chain has TRBV5-1 and TRBJ2-3; D may be TRBD1 (5 bases). The CDR3 loop spans 14 amino acids. Between the trimmed V and J ends, which lost 5 bases and 2 bases, there was a span of 12 bases. Per the germline V gene, CDR1 is SGHRS and CDR2 is YFSETQ. The CDR3 DNA is TGCGCCAGCAGGCTAAGGGGAAACACAGATACGCAGTATTTT. As protein: CASRLRGNTDTQYF.

This chain joins TRBV7-9 and TRBJ2-2, with 9 bases identical to TRBD2. The ends lost 4 bases at V and 7 bases at J; junction bases unmatched: 7. There are 15 residues in the CDR3. The germline V gene encodes CDR1 SEHNR and CDR2 FQNEAQ (reference sequence). For the CDR3, the DNA is TGTGCCAGCAGCTCCTCTAGCGGGATGGTCGGGGAGCTGTTTTTT. This codes for CASSSSSGMVGELFF.

The rearrangement joins TRBV7-6 to TRBJ2-3; D is unresolved. Trimming took 1 base from V and 2 from J, leaving 13 bases between them. Germline assignment: CDR1 SGHVS and CDR2 FNYEAQ. The CDR3 totals 16 residues. In DNA, the CDR3 is TGTGCCAGCAGCTTAGGGTCCATCGGGTCCACAGATACGCAGTATTTT. Protein product: CASSLGSIGSTDTQYF.

The V gene is TRBV13, the J gene TRBJ2-5, with 7 bases matching TRBD1. Germline assignment: CDR1 PRHDT and CDR2 FYEKMQ (reference sequence). The CDR3 sequence is 15 residues long. V lost 3 bases to trimming and J lost 2 bases; unmatched junction nucleotides: 6. CDR3 DNA sequence: TGTGCCAGCAGCTTCCGGGGACAGTTACAAGAGACCCAGTACTTC. It encodes CASSFRGQLQETQYF.

This chain uses TRBV25-1 with TRBJ1-2; weak D call: TRBD1 (6 bases). Trimming left V 7 bases short and J 3 bases short, with 18 bases between. This CDR3 comprises 15 residues. Germline values: CDR1 MGHDK, CDR2 SYGVNS. This CDR3 reads CASIHPPTGDYGYTF. DNA of the CDR3: TGTGCCAGCATTCACCCCCCGACAGGCGACTATGGCTACACCTTC.

This clone was seen a few times. This sequence joins TRBV29-1 and TRBJ2-3; 8 bases map to TRBD2. V lost 8 bases and J lost 2; bases outside the gene matches: 21. The CDR3 sequence is 18 residues long. Germline V CDR1 and CDR2: SQVTM, ANQGSEA. The CDR3 region has the DNA TGCAGCTTTAACCCTCCGGGTGCGGGAGGAAACCCCACAGATACGCAGTATTTT. Amino acids: CSFNPPGAGGNPTDTQYF.

V is TRBV9 and J is TRBJ2-7, with 9 bases that match TRBD2. After removal of 4 bases from V and 9 bases from J, the junction contained 11 bases not matched to a gene. Germline CDR1 SGDLS, CDR2 YYNGEE. The CDR3 extends over 14 amino acids. This chain's CDR3 is CASSPGLANTVQYF. CDR3 sequence (DNA): TGTGCCAGCAGCCCAGGACTAGCGAACACTGTGCAGTACTTC. Filled out from reference TRBV9 and TRBJ2-7, the complete variable domain reads DSGVTQTPKHLITATGQRVTLRCSPRSGDLSVYWYQQSLDQGLQFLIQYYNGEERAKGNILERFSAQQFPDLHSELNLSSLELGDSALYFCASSPGLANTVQYFGPGTRLTVT.

The CDR3 sequence is CSVAGIFGYTF. Here the CDR3 DNA reads TGCAGCGTTGCAGGGATTTTCGGCTACACCTTC. This sequence joins TRBV29-1 and TRBJ1-2; a possible D gene is TRBD1 (5 bases). Trimming pared 4 bases from V and 8 bases from J, leaving 11 bases between. The CDR3 is made up of 11 amino acids. Germline V gene lookup returns CDR1 SQVTM and CDR2 ANQGSEA.